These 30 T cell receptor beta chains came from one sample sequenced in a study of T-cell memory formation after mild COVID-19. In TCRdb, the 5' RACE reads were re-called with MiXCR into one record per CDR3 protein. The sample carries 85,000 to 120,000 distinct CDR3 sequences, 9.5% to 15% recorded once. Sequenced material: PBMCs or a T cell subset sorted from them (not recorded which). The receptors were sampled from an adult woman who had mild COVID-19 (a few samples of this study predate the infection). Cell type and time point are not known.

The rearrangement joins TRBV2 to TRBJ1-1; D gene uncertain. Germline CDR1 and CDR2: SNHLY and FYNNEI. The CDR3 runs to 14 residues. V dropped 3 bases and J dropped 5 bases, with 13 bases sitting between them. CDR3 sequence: CASSESSVGTEAFF. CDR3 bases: TGTGCCAGCAGTGAGAGCAGTGTGGGGACTGAAGCTTTCTTT.

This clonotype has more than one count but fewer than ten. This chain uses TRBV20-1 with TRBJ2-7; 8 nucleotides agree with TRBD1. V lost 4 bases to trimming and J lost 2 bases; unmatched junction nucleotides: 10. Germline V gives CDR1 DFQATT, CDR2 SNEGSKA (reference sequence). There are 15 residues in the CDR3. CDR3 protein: CSAINRQGTTYEQYF. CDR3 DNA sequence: TGCAGTGCTATAAACAGACAGGGGACAACCTACGAGCAGTACTTC.

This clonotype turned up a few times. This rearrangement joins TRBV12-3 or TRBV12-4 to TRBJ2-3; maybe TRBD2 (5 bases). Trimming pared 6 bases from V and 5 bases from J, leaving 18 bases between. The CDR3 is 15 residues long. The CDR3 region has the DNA TGTGCCAGCAGCCCCGACGTGGGAGACCTAGATACGCAGTATTTT. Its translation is CASSPDVGDLDTQYF.

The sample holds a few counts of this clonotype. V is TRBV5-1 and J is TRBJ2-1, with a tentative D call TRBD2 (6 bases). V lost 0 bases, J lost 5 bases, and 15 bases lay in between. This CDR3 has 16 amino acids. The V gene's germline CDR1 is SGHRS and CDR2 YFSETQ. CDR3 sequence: CASSLEGAASDNEQFF. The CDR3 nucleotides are TGCGCCAGCAGCTTGGAGGGCGCGGCTAGCGACAATGAGCAGTTCTTC.

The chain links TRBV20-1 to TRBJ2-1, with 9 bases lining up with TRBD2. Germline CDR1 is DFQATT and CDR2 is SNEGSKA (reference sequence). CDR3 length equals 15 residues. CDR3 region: CSHRTSDSSYNEQFF. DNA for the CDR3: TGCAGCCACAGGACTAGCGACAGCTCCTACAATGAGCAGTTCTTC.

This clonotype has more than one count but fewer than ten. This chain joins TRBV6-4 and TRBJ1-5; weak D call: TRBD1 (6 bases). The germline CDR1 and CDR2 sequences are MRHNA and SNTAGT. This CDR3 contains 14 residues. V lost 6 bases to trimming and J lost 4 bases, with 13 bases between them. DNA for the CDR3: TGTGCCAGCAGCATAGGGGGTGAGAATCAGCCCCAGCATTTT. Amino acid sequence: CASSIGGENQPQHF.

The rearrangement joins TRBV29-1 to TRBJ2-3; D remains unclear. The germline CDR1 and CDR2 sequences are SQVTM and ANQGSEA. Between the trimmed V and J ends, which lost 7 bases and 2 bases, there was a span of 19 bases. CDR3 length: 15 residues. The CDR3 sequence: CSALTLTSSTDTQYF. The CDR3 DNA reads TGCAGCGCACTAACATTGACCTCATCCACAGATACGCAGTATTTT.

CDR3 loop: CASTPGAIYEQYF. In DNA, the CDR3 is TGTGCCAGCACCCCCGGGGCGATCTACGAGCAGTACTTC. The chain links TRBV6-6 to TRBJ2-7; D possibly matches TRBD1 or TRBD2 (5 bases each). The V gene's germline CDR1 is MNHNY and CDR2 SVGAGI (reference sequence). V was clipped by 7 bases and J by 3 bases, with 13 bases between them. The CDR3 loop spans 13 amino acids.

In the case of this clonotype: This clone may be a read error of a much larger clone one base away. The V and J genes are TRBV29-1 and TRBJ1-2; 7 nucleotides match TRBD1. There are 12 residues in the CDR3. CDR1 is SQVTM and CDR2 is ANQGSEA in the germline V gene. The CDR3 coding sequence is TGCATCGTTGTGACAGGGATTAATGGCTACACCTTC. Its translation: CIVVTGINGYTF.

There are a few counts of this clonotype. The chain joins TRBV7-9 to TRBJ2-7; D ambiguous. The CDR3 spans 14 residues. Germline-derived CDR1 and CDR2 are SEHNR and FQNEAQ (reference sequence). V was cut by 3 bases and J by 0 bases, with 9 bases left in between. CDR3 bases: TGTGCCAGCAGCTTCTATGGGGACTCCTACGAGCAGTACTTC. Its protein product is CASSFYGDSYEQYF.

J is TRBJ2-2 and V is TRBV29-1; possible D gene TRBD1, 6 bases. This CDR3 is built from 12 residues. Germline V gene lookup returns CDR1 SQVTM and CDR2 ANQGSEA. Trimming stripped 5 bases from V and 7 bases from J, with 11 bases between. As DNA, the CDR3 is TGCAGCGTTCAGGGGATTGGCGGGGAGCTGTTTTTT. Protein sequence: CSVQGIGGELFF.

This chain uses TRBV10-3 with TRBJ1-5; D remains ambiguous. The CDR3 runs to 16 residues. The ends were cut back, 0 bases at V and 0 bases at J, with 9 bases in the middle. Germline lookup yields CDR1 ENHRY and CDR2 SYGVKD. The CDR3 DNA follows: TGTGCCATCAGTGAGTCGAACAGCTATAGCAATCAGCCCCAGCATTTT. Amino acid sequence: CAISESNSYSNQPQHF.

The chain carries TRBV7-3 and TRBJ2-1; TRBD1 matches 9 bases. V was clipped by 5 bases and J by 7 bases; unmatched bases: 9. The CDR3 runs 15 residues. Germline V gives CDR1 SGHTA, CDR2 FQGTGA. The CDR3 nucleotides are TGTGCCAGCAGCCATGGGACAGGGAGTTCGAATGAGCAGTTCTTC. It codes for CASSHGTGSSNEQFF.

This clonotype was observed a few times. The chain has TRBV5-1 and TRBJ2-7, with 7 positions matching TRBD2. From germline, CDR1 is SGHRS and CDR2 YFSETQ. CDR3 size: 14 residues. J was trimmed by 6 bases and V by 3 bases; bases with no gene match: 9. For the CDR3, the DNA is TGCGCCAGCAGCTCCTCTAGCGGCATCTTCGAGCAGTACTTC. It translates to CASSSSSGIFEQYF.

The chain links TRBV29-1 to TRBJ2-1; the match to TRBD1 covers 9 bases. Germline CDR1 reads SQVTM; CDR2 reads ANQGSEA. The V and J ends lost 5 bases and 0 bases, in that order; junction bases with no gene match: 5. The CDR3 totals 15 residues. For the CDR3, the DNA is TGCAGCGTTAAGACAGGGGGGCCCTCCTACAATGAGCAGTTCTTC. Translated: CSVKTGGPSYNEQFF.

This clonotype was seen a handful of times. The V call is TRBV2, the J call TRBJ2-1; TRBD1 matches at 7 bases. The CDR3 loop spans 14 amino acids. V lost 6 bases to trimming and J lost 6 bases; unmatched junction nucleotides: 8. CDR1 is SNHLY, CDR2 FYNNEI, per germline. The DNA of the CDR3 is TGTGCCAGCAGGGACAGGCGGAATCCCAATGAGCAGTTCTTC. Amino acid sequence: CASRDRRNPNEQFF.

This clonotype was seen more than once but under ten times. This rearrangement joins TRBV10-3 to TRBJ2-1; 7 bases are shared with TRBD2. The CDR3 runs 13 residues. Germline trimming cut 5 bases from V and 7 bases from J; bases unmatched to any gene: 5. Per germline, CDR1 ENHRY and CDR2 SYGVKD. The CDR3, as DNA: TGTGCCATCAGTAGCGGGACCCGGAATGAGCAGTTCTTC. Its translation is CAISSGTRNEQFF.

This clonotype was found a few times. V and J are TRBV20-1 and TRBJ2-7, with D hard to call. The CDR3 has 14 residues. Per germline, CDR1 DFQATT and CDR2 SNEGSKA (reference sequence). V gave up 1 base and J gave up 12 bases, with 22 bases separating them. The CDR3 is CSARASISKHSSYF. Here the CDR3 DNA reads TGCAGTGCTAGAGCGAGTATCAGCAAGCACAGCTCGTACTTC.

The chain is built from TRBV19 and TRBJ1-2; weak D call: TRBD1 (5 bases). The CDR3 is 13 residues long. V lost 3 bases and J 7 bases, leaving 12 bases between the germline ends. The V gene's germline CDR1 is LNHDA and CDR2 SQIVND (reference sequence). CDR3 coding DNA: TGTGCCAGTAGTATTGGGACCACTAGTGGCTACACCTTC. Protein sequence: CASSIGTTSGYTF.

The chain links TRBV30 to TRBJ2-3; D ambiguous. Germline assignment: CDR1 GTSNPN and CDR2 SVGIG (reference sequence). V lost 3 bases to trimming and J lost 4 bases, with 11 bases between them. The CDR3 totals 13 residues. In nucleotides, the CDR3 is TGTGCCTGGAGCATCTCTACCCCAGATACGCAGTATTTT. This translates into CAWSISTPDTQYF.

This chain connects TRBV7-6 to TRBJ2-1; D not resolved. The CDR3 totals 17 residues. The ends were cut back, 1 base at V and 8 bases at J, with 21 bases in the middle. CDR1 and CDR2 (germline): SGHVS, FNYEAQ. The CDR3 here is CASSLGRTTGWMDEQFF. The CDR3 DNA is TGTGCCAGCAGCTTAGGTCGGACGACCGGATGGATGGATGAGCAGTTCTTC.

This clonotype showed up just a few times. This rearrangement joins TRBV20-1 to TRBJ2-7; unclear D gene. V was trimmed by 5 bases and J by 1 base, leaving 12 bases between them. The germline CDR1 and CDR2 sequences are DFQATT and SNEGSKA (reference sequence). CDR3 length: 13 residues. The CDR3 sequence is CSAWKGSSYEQYF. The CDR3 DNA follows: TGCAGTGCTTGGAAAGGGTCTTCCTACGAGCAGTACTTC.

The CDR3 spells CASSFDRGPSNEQFF. The CDR3 bases are TGCGCCAGCAGCTTCGACAGGGGGCCGAGCAATGAGCAGTTCTTC. The chain combines TRBV5-1 with TRBJ2-1, with TRBD1 matching over 10 bases. This CDR3 comprises 15 residues. The J segment lost 6 bases and the V segment lost 2 bases, leaving 5 bases of the junction unmatched. The V gene's germline CDR1 is SGHRS and CDR2 YFSETQ. The full variable domain, completed using reference TRBV5-1 and TRBJ2-1, is KAGVTQTPRYLIKTRGQQVTLSCSPISGHRSVSWYQQTPGQGLQFLFEYFSETQRNKGNFPGRFSGRQFSNSRSEMNVSTLELGDSALYLCASSFDRGPSNEQFFGPGTRLTVL.

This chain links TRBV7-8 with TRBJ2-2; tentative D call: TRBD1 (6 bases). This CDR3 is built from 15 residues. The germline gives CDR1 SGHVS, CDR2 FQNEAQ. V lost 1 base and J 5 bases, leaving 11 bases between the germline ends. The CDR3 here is CASSLGGQLTGELFF. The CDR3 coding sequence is TGTGCCAGCAGCTTAGGAGGACAGCTGACCGGGGAGCTGTTTTTT.

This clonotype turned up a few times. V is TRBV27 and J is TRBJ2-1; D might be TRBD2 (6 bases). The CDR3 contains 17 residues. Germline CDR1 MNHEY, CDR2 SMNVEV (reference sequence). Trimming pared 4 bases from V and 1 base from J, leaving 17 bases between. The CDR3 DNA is TGTGCCAGCAGTTCCCACGGGGGTCGGGATTCCTACAATGAGCAGTTCTTC. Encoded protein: CASSSHGGRDSYNEQFF.

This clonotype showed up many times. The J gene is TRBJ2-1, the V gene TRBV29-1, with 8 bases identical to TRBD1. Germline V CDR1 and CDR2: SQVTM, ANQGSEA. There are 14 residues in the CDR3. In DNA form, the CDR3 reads TGCAGTTTTAACCCGGGACAGGTCTACAATGAGCAGTTCTTC. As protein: CSFNPGQVYNEQFF.

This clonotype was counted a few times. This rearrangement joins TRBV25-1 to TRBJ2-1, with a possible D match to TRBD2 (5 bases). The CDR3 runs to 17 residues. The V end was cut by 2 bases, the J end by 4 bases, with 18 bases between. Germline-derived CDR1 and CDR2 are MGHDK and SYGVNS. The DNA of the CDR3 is TGTGCCAGCAGTGAAGAGGGAGCAGTTTTGGGTTACAATGAGCAGTTCTTC. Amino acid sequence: CASSEEGAVLGYNEQFF. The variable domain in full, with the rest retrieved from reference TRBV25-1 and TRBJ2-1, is EADIYQTPRYLVIGTGKKITLECSQTMGHDKMYWYQQDPGMELHLIHYSYGVNSTEKGDLSSESTVSRIRTEHFPLTLESARPSHTSQYLCASSEEGAVLGYNEQFFGPGTRLTVL.

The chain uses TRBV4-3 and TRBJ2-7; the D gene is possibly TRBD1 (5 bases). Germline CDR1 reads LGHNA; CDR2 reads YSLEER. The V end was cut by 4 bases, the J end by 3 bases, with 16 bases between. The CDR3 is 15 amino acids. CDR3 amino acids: CASSPSWGDGYEQYF. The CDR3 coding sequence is TGCGCCAGCAGCCCGAGCTGGGGCGACGGCTACGAGCAGTACTTC.

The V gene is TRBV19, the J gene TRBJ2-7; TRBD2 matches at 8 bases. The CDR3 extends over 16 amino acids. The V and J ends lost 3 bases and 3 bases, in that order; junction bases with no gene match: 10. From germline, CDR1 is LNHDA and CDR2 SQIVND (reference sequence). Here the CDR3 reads CASSIQSTSGLYEQYF. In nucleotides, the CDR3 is TGTGCCAGTAGTATTCAGTCTACTAGCGGACTCTACGAGCAGTACTTC.

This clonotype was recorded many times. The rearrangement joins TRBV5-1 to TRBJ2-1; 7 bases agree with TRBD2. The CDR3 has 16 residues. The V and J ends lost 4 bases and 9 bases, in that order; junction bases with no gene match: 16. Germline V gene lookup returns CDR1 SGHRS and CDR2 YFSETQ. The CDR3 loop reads CASSDSGSLGEGEQFF. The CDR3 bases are TGCGCCAGCAGCGATAGCGGATCCCTGGGGGAGGGTGAGCAGTTCTTC.